This T cell receptor (beta chain) was identified during a study of blood T cell repertoires in COVID-19. As for the study in general: COVID-19 samples from acute and convalescent phases originated in the United States, Italy and Spain. T cells, B-cell-depleted T cells, or PBMCs supplied cDNA or gDNA.

V gave up 1 base and J gave up 3 bases, with 13 bases separating them. This CDR3 contains 15 residues. CDR1 is LGHNA and CDR2 is YSLEER in the germline V gene. How the authors handled the data: Amplification from reference gene primers served as the basis for estimated nucleated cell counts. This table comes from immunoSEQ multiplex PCR, and its TCRdb copy is limited to in-frame clones, with some not included. V and J calls and clone size are those listed in that table; D and trimming were worked out from the DNA. The profile shows 100,000 or so clones, roughly 84% of them singletons. The V and J genes are TRBV4-3 and TRBJ2-7; tentatively, D is TRBD1 (6 bases). The sequencing input was peripheral blood. This TCR derives from a human donor in a cohort sampled during active COVID-19. CDR3 sequence: CASSQVATGNYEQYF. CDR3 sequence (DNA): TGCGCCAGCAGCCAAGTAGCCACAGGGAACTACGAGCAGTACTTC.